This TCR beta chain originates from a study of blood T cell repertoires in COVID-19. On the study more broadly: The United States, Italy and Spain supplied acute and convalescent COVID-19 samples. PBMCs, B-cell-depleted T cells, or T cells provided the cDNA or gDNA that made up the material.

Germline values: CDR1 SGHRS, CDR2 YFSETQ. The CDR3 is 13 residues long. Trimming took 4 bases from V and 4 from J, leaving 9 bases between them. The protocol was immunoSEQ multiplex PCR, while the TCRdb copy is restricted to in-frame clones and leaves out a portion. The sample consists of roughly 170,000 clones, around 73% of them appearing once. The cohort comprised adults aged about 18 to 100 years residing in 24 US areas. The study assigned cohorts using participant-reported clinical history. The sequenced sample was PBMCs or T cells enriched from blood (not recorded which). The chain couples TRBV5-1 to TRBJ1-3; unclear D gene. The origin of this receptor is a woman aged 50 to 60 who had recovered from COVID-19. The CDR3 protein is CASSLPEGNTIYF. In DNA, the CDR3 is TGCGCCAGCAGCCTGCCGGAGGGAAACACCATATATTTT.